This T cell receptor (beta chain) emerged from a study of Graves' ophthalmopathy and Graves' hyperthyroidism. General study results and limits: The model predicted ophthalmopathy progression with around 70% sensitivity and around 74% specificity. Blood also contained most of the expanded thyroid clonotypes above 0.001 frequency. Using a 13-signature model, the authors split ophthalmopathy from stable hyperthyroidism, with under 90% sensitivity and roughly 83% specificity.

Comment on this clonotype: The antigen is unknown.

Moderate-to-severe activity, CAS ≥3, NOSPECS ≥4 and duration under 3 months were recorded for donors with ophthalmopathy. RNA transcripts provided the template for amplifying TCR beta CDR3 regions. HTBI-primed first-round RT-PCR preceded second-round multiplex PCR. TCRdb ran MiXCR on the multiplex PCR reads and lists one entry per CDR3 protein. The data hold hundreds of thousands of distinct CDR3 sequences, with approximately 39% observed a single time. Germline values: CDR1 MGHDK, CDR2 SYGVNS. The CDR3 extends over 16 amino acids. V was clipped by 5 bases and J by 2 bases, with 18 bases between them.

The genes are TRBV25-1 and TRBJ1-2, with D unclear. Sequenced: peripheral blood. The receptor was isolated from an adult man with Graves' ophthalmopathy. The CDR3 nucleotides read TGTGCCAGCAGTTATTCGAACCTTATAAAGAACTATGGCTACACCTTC. Its translation is CASSYSNLIKNYGYTF.